Described below is a single TCR beta chain sequence and its context. Per the study methods: ImmunoSEQ yielded junction-only sequences lacking quality scores, so filtering differed. Only in-frame clones appear in the TCRdb table, and some are missing; sequencing was by immunoSEQ multiplex PCR. Clone size and V and J calls were adopted from that table, with D and trimming inferred from the DNA. The sample includes 2 million or so clones, over 85% seen only once; the top ten take under 0.15%. With 2 bases clipped from V and 3 bases from J, the junction kept 18 bases outside the gene matches. Germline loops: CDR1 SGHNT, CDR2 YYREEE (reference sequence). The CDR3 has 19 amino acids. The entry originates in a study of shared clonotypes between healthy human individuals.

The genes are TRBV5-4 and TRBJ2-5, with 8 bases lining up with TRBD1. This receptor was obtained from a man younger than 30 in good health. The sample comprised naive CD4+ T cells sorted from blood. Documented subset: CD45RA+ positively selected. CDR3 loop: CASSLFGMGTGGWEETQYF. In DNA form, the CDR3 reads TGTGCCAGCAGCTTATTCGGGATGGGGACAGGAGGGTGGGAAGAGACCCAGTACTTC.